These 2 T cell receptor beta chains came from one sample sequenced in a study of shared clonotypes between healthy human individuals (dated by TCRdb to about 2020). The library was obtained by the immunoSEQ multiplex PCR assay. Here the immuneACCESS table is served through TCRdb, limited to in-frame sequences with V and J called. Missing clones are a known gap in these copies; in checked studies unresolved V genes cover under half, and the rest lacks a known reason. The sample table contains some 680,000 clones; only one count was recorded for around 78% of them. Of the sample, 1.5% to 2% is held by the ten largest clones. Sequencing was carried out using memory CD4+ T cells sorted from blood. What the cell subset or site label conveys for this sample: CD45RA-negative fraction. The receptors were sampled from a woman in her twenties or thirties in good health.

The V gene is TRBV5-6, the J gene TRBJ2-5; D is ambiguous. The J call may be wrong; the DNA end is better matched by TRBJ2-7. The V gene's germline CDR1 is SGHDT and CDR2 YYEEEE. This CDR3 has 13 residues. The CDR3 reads CASSPAESYEQYF. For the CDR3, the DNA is TGTGCCAGCAGCCCCGCAGAATCCTACGAGCAGTACTTC.

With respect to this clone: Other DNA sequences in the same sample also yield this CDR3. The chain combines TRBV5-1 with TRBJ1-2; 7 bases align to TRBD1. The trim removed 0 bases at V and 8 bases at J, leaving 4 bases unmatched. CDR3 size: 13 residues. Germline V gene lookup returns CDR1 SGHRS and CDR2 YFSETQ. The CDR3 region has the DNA TGCGCCAGCAGCTTGGCCACAGGGGACGGCTACACCTTC. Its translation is CASSLATGDGYTF.